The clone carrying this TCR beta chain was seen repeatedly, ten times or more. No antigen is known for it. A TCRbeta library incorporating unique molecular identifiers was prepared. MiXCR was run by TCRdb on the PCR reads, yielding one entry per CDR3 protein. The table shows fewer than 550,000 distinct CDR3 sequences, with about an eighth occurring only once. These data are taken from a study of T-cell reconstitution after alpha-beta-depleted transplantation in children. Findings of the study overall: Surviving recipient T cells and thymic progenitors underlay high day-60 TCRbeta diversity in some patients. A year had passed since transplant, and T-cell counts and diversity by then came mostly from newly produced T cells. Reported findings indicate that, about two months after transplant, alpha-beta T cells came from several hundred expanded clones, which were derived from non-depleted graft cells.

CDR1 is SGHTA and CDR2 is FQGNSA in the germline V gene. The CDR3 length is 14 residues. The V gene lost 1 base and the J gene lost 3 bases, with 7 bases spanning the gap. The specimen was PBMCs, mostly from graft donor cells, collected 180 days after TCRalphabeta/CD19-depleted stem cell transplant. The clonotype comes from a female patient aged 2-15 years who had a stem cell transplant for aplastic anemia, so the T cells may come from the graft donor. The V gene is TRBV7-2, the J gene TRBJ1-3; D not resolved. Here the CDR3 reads CASSLVFGGNTIYF. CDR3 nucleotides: TGTGCCAGCAGCTTAGTCTTCGGTGGAAACACCATATATTTT.